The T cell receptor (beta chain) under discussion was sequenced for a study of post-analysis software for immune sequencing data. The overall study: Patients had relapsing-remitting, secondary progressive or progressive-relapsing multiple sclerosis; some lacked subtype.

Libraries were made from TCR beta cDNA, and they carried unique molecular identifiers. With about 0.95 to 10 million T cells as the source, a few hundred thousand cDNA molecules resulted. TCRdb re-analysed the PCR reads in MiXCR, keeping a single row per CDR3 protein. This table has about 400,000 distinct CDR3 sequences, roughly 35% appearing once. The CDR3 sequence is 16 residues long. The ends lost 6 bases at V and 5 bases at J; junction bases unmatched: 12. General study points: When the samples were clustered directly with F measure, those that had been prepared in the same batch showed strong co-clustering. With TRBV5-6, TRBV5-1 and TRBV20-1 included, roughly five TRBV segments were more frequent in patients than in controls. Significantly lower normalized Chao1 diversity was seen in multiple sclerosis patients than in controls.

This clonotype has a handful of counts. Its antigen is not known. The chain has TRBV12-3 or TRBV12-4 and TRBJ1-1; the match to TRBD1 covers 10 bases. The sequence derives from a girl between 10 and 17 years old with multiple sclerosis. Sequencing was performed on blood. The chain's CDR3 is CASRPEAGTGATEAFF. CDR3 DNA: TGTGCCAGCAGGCCCGAGGCCGGGACAGGGGCAACTGAAGCTTTCTTT.